This record covers a single T cell receptor (beta chain). This specimen comes from a study of blood T cell repertoires in COVID-19. Study-wide background: Spain, Italy and the United States supplied samples that represented acute and convalescent COVID-19. T cells, B-cell-depleted T cells, or PBMCs supplied cDNA or gDNA.

Cohorts were based on clinical histories the participants reported. Germline CDR1 and CDR2: LNHDA and SQIVND (reference sequence). V was shortened by 1 base and J by 4 bases, with 13 bases between the two germline ends. CDR3 length equals 16 residues. Study processing details: Amplification of reference gene primers provided the estimated nucleated cell counts. Measured with immunoSEQ multiplex PCR; TCRdb has only the in-frame clones, and not every one. The V and J calls and clone size are taken from that table; D and trimming were inferred from the DNA. The table records roughly 280,000 clones, 91% of them present only once.

The chain combines TRBV19 with TRBJ2-2; D is perhaps TRBD1 (6 bases). This receptor was obtained from a man aged 35-49 years who had been exposed to COVID-19. The sequenced sample consisted of PBMCs or T cells enriched from blood (not recorded which). CDR3 nucleotides: TGTGCCAGTAGTATAGCACAGGGTTTTTTCACCGGGGAGCTGTTTTTT. Its protein is CASSIAQGFFTGELFF. The full variable domain, completed using reference TRBV19 and TRBJ2-2, is DGGITQSPKYLFRKEGQNVTLSCEQNLNHDAMYWYRQDPGQGLRLIYYSQIVNDFQKGDIAEGYSVSREKKESFPLTVTSAQKNPTAFYLCASSIAQGFFTGELFFGEGSRLTVL.